This T cell receptor (beta chain) was captured in a study of blood T cell repertoires in COVID-19. Study details: Whether acute or convalescent, the COVID-19 samples came from the United States, Italy and Spain. T cells, B-cell-depleted T cells, or PBMCs supplied cDNA or gDNA.

The authors' processing: Estimation of nucleated cell counts relied on the amplification of reference gene primers. The assay was immunoSEQ multiplex PCR, and TCRdb's table has in-frame clones only and misses some. V, J and clone size are those of that table, while D and trimming were read from the DNA. This table has under 250,000 clones, 85% to 90% appearing once. CDR3 length: 13 amino acids. Per the germline V gene, CDR1 is MNHEY and CDR2 is SMNVEV (reference sequence). Deletions cut 2 bases from V and 4 bases from J, with 8 bases between. The chain has TRBV27 and TRBJ1-2; the D gene is possibly TRBD1 (5 bases). The sequence was collected from a woman in her sixties with acute or convalescent COVID-19. Sample: peripheral blood. Here the CDR3 DNA reads TGTGCCAGCAGTTTAAGGGGATCCTATGGCTACACCTTC. Protein: CASSLRGSYGYTF.